Following are 24 T cell receptor beta chains from one sample sequenced in a study of beta chain features in type 1 diabetes listed by TCRdb under 2018. What the study reported, not specific to this receptor: In all four CD4+ subsets, TCRB CDR3 length was moderately but significantly shorter in type 1 diabetes patients.

The method behind the library was the immunoSEQ multiplex PCR assay. The entire isolated RNA was reverse transcribed using the High Capacity cDNA Reverse Transcription Kit, and thus expressed TCRB transcripts were sequenced. The source is immuneACCESS, and TCRdb retained only in-frame sequences with V and J called. Part of the clones is not carried over; for the studies checked, unresolved V genes explain less than half of this, and the remainder is unexplained. The sample table contains more than 250,000 clones; only one count was recorded for 15% of them. The ten top clones hold about 0.014% of the sample. No antigen is known for these receptors. Sequencing input: naive CD4+ T cells from blood. The sample's cell subset or site, from its label and the paper: true naive CD4+ T cells. These receptors all stem from a man aged 18-30 years with type 1 diabetes.

The gene calls are TRBV18 and TRBJ2-6, with a weak D call TRBD2 (5 bases). Trimming took 2 bases from V and 0 from J, leaving 11 bases between them. The germline gives CDR1 KGHSH, CDR2 LQKENI. This CDR3 comprises 17 residues. CDR3 coding DNA: TGTGCCAGCTCACCAGGGAGCCACACCTCTGGGGCCAACGTCCTGACTTTC. Amino acid sequence: CASSPGSHTSGANVLTF.

The rearrangement joins TRBV11-1 to TRBJ1-4; D is undetermined. The CDR3 is 15 residues long. V shed 6 bases and J shed 4 bases, with 15 bases lying between them. In germline, CDR1 is SGHAT, CDR2 FQDESV (reference sequence). CDR3 loop: CASRTRRSNNEKLFF. CDR3 nucleotide sequence: TGTGCCAGCAGGACGCGACGGAGCAATAATGAAAAACTGTTTTTT.

This clone was recorded a few times. V gene TRBV30 combines with J gene TRBJ2-5, with D tentatively TRBD1 (5 bases). V lost 5 bases and J 5 bases, leaving 21 bases between the germline ends. CDR1 and CDR2 (germline): GTSNPN, SVGIG (reference sequence). There are 15 residues in the CDR3. Here the CDR3 reads CAWVQGHLLGETQYF. In nucleotides, the CDR3 is TGTGCCTGGGTCCAAGGACACCTCCTGGGGGAGACCCAGTACTTC.

V and J are TRBV4-2 and TRBJ2-5; TRBD2 agrees at 11 bases. The CDR3 extends over 16 amino acids. With 1 base clipped from V and 0 bases from J, the junction kept 1 base outside the gene matches. Germline values: CDR1 LGHNA, CDR2 YNFKEQ. The CDR3 protein is CASSQGLAGYQETQYF. The CDR3 coding sequence is TGTGCCAGCAGCCAAGGACTAGCGGGGTACCAAGAGACCCAGTACTTC.

This rearrangement joins TRBV11-2 to TRBJ1-1; 8 bases match TRBD1. CDR1 is SGHAT and CDR2 is FQNNGV in the germline V gene. This CDR3 region has 14 residues. With V trimmed by 1 base and J by 5 bases, 3 bases remained unmatched. The CDR3 protein is CASSLGHRGTEAFF. DNA for the CDR3: TGTGCCAGCAGCTTAGGTCACAGGGGGACTGAAGCTTTCTTT.

This sequence joins TRBV9 and TRBJ1-4; D may be TRBD1 (5 bases). Per germline, CDR1 SGDLS and CDR2 YYNGEE. Between the trimmed V and J ends, which lost 4 bases and 8 bases, there was a span of 15 bases. This CDR3 is 14 amino acids long. Here the CDR3 DNA reads TGTGCCAGCAGCCTCGGAACAGGCCTCGAAAAACTGTTTTTT. It encodes CASSLGTGLEKLFF.

V gene TRBV30 combines with J gene TRBJ2-2, with 13 bases lining up with TRBD2. Per germline, CDR1 GTSNPN and CDR2 SVGIG (reference sequence). J lost 6 bases, V lost 4 bases, and 5 bases had no gene match. This CDR3 spans 15 amino acids. The chain's CDR3 is CAWTPGLAGPGELFF. The DNA of the CDR3 is TGTGCCTGGACCCCGGGACTAGCGGGACCCGGGGAGCTGTTTTTT.

This clone was recorded a few times. V usage is TRBV30 and J usage is TRBJ2-1, with 7 bases lining up with TRBD2. V was pared by 2 bases and J by 5 bases, with 9 bases of the junction left unmatched. The CDR3 is 15 residues long. The germline V gene encodes CDR1 GTSNPN and CDR2 SVGIG (reference sequence). CDR3 sequence (DNA): TGTGCCTGGAGTCCGGGACTAACCCCACACAATGAGCAGTTCTTC. Translation gives CAWSPGLTPHNEQFF.

This sequence joins TRBV5-6 and TRBJ2-7; possible D gene TRBD2, 6 bases. This CDR3 is built from 12 residues. V lost 4 bases and J 5 bases, leaving 10 bases between the germline ends. CDR1 is SGHDT, CDR2 YYEEEE, per germline. In DNA, the CDR3 is TGTGCCAGCAGCCGGGGGAGAAACGAGCAGTACTTC. Its translation: CASSRGRNEQYF.

The V and J genes are TRBV7-9 and TRBJ2-7; a weak D match, TRBD1 (6 bases). The germline V and J ends were trimmed by 8 bases and 1 base, with 12 bases remaining between them. The CDR3 runs to 13 residues. Germline values: CDR1 SEHNR, CDR2 FQNEAQ (reference sequence). The CDR3 bases are TGTGCCAGCGCCTGGGACAATTCCTACGAGCAGTACTTC. It codes for CASAWDNSYEQYF.

As regards this clone: Other DNA sequences within the sample encode an identical CDR3. The chain is built from TRBV5-1 and TRBJ2-7, with TRBD2 matching 11 bases. J lost 5 bases, V lost 0 bases, and 1 base had no gene match. This CDR3 region has 14 residues. CDR1 and CDR2 from the germline V gene are SGHRS and YFSETQ. CDR3 sequence: CASSLEGLADEQYF. Here the CDR3 DNA reads TGCGCCAGCAGCTTGGAGGGACTAGCGGACGAGCAGTACTTC.

Only a few counts were recorded for this clone. CDR3 sequence (DNA): TGTGCCAGCAGCCAAGAAGGCGGACTAGCGGGAGTTGGTTACTTC. Its translation is CASSQEGGLAGVGYF. The V and J genes are TRBV4-2 and TRBJ2-4; 13 bases match TRBD2. The J segment lost 16 bases and the V segment lost 0 bases, leaving 9 bases of the junction unmatched. This CDR3 has 15 residues. Germline V lookup: CDR1 LGHNA, CDR2 YNFKEQ.

This clone was seen only a few times. The genes are TRBV6-5 and TRBJ2-2; D is possibly TRBD1 (5 bases). The V gene lost 0 bases and the J gene lost 2 bases, with 7 bases spanning the gap. The germline CDR1 and CDR2 sequences are MNHEY and SVGAGI. CDR3 length: 15 residues. The CDR3: CASSYSTANTGELFF. CDR3 nucleotides: TGTGCCAGCAGTTACTCGACAGCTAACACCGGGGAGCTGTTTTTT.

There are a few counts of this clone. The CDR3 loop reads CASSLTGNTGELFF. CDR3 nucleotides: TGTGCCAGCAGCTTGACAGGGAACACCGGGGAGCTGTTTTTT. The chain has TRBV7-9 and TRBJ2-2, with a tentative D call TRBD1 (6 bases). Germline CDR1 is SEHNR and CDR2 is FQNEAQ (reference sequence). V was trimmed by 3 bases and J by 1 base, leaving 6 bases between them. There are 14 residues in the CDR3.

This chain connects TRBV5-1 to TRBJ1-4; D gene uncertain. CDR3 length: 15 amino acids. Germline V gene sequence: CDR1 SGHRS, CDR2 YFSETQ. With 4 bases removed from V and 3 bases from J, the gap between germline ends came to 13 bases. The CDR3 region is CASSPGRAPNEKLFF. CDR3 bases: TGCGCCAGCAGCCCAGGCAGAGCCCCTAATGAAAAACTGTTTTTT.

This clone was picked up a small number of times. V usage is TRBV7-9 and J usage is TRBJ2-1, with TRBD2 matching 7 bases. Germline loops: CDR1 SEHNR, CDR2 FQNEAQ (reference sequence). This CDR3 is 18 amino acids long. V gave up 5 bases and J gave up 0 bases; unmatched junction bases: 13. The CDR3, as DNA: TGTGCCAGCAGCCCGTACTCTAGCGGCTTAAGCTCCTACAATGAGCAGTTCTTC. This codes for CASSPYSSGLSSYNEQFF.

CDR3 DNA: TGTGCCAGCAGCTTTGGACAGGGAGGGCAGCCCCAGCATTTT. Translating gives CASSFGQGGQPQHF. The genes are TRBV11-2 and TRBJ1-5; 8 bases map to TRBD1. Looked up from germline, CDR1 is SGHAT and CDR2 is FQNNGV. This CDR3 region has 14 residues. J gave up 7 bases and V 3 bases, and 5 bases lay outside the gene matches.

This clone occurred a few times. The chain recombines TRBV28 with TRBJ2-3, with D possibly matching TRBD2 (6 bases). This CDR3 region has 14 residues. Germline V gene lookup returns CDR1 MDHEN and CDR2 SYDVKM. The ends were cut back, 5 bases at V and 6 bases at J, with 15 bases in the middle. The chain's CDR3 is CASSGGTGMDTQYF. DNA for the CDR3: TGTGCCAGCAGTGGAGGGACGGGGATGGATACGCAGTATTTT.

In its sample, this clone was seen a few times. V and J are TRBV5-1 and TRBJ2-1, with 7 bases identical to TRBD2. The CDR3 loop spans 14 amino acids. From germline, CDR1 is SGHRS and CDR2 YFSETQ. The J segment lost 8 bases and the V segment lost 4 bases, leaving 9 bases of the junction unmatched. The CDR3 DNA follows: TGCGCCAGCAGCGGCCAGAGTAGCGGGCATGAGCAGTTCTTC. This codes for CASSGQSSGHEQFF.

This chain joins TRBV7-6 and TRBJ2-3; 9 nucleotides match TRBD2. The length of the CDR3 is 15 residues. The V gene's germline CDR1 is SGHVS and CDR2 FNYEAQ. Trimming cost V 1 base and J 3 bases; bases outside gene matches: 2. The CDR3 DNA reads TGTGCCAGCAGCTTAGGGACTAGCGAGACAGATACGCAGTATTTT. Protein sequence: CASSLGTSETDTQYF.

This clone was detected a few times. This chain links TRBV28 with TRBJ2-3; 9 bases align to TRBD1. The CDR3 has 14 residues. V shed 6 bases and J 6 bases; nucleotides not matched to a gene: 7. Germline values: CDR1 MDHEN, CDR2 SYDVKM. DNA for the CDR3: TGTGCCAGCAGCCCGGGACAGGGCCTGGATACGCAGTATTTT. Protein sequence: CASSPGQGLDTQYF. Filled out from reference TRBV28 and TRBJ2-3, the complete variable domain reads DVKVTQSSRYLVKRTGEKVFLECVQDMDHENMFWYRQDPGLGLRLIYFSYDVKMKEKGDIPEGYSVSREKKERFSLILESASTNQTSMYLCASSPGQGLDTQYFGPGTRLTVL.

The gene calls are TRBV7-2 and TRBJ2-7, with D possibly being TRBD1 (6 bases). This CDR3 has 13 residues. Between the trimmed V and J ends, which lost 5 bases and 4 bases, there was a span of 12 bases. Germline CDR1 SGHTA, CDR2 FQGNSA. CDR3 bases: TGTGCCAGCAGCCCACGAGGGGGTTACGAGCAGTACTTC. Protein: CASSPRGGYEQYF.

This clone was recorded a few times. V usage is TRBV30 and J usage is TRBJ1-2, with 7 bases fitting TRBD1. V was clipped by 5 bases and J by 6 bases; unmatched bases: 6. Germline V CDR1 and CDR2: GTSNPN, SVGIG (reference sequence). The CDR3 is 12 residues long. The CDR3 here is CAWSTGSNGYTF. CDR3 sequence (DNA): TGTGCCTGGTCGACAGGGTCAAATGGCTACACCTTC.

This sequence joins TRBV27 and TRBJ1-6, with a possible D match to TRBD1 (6 bases). Between the trimmed V and J ends, which lost 6 bases and 7 bases, there was a span of 7 bases. The CDR3 runs to 12 residues. Germline V gene lookup returns CDR1 MNHEY and CDR2 SMNVEV (reference sequence). The CDR3 protein is CASRGANSPLHF. The CDR3 DNA sequence: TGTGCCAGCAGGGGGGCGAATTCACCCCTCCACTTT.